This T cell receptor (beta chain) was recovered during a study of cytomegalovirus exposure and HLA in healthy donors. Broader study findings: Associated with HLA alleles at 0.05 false discovery rate in a later analysis were about 17,000 TCR beta sequences. Listed as cytomegalovirus-associated were 150 to 200 TCR beta chains. Further analysis, carried out later, found HLA-associated TCR beta chains more clonally expanded than equally common other chains.

The germline CDR1 and CDR2 sequences are SGHTA and FQGNSA. This CDR3 comprises 18 residues. V was pared by 3 bases and J by 0 bases, with 18 bases between. Turning to this clone: Its target is unknown.

With 60 Vbeta and 13 Jbeta primers, the PCR was carried out. Source study methods: In a later analysis, about 12 million of 65 million to 90 million unique beta chains occurred in at least two donors. TCRdb keeps only in-frame clones here, not all; method: immunoSEQ multiplex PCR. From that table come the V and J calls and clone size; the DNA was used to work out D and trimming. This table has about 180,000 clones, 79% appearing once. Material: PBMCs. The chain carries TRBV7-2 and TRBJ2-4; D is perhaps TRBD1 (6 bases). The source of this sequence is a middle-aged woman in good health and CMV-seronegative. In DNA, the CDR3 is TGTGCCAGCAGCTTCCCTCGCCAAGGGACATTAGCCAAAAACATTCAGTACTTC. Amino acid sequence: CASSFPRQGTLAKNIQYF.